This entry lists 9 T cell receptor beta chains sequenced from one sample in a study of shared clonotypes between healthy human individuals. TCRdb's copy holds only in-frame clones and misses some; the assay was immunoSEQ multiplex PCR. The sample has about 1 million clones; 65% to 75% are singletons. Sequences were obtained from memory CD4+ T cells sorted from blood. Subset indicated: CD45RA-negative fraction. The receptors shown here come from a man in his late teens or twenties in good health.

The gene calls are TRBV5-6 and TRBJ2-4; no definite D call. This CDR3 region has 12 residues. CDR1 and CDR2 (germline): SGHDT, YYEEEE. V was trimmed by 5 bases and J by 5 bases, leaving 8 bases between them. This chain's CDR3 is CASSLNENIQYF. CDR3 nucleotides: TGTGCCAGCAGTTTGAATGAAAACATTCAGTACTTC.

The V gene is TRBV4-1, the J gene TRBJ2-6; D remains unclear. The CDR3 runs 17 residues. Germline V gives CDR1 MGHRA, CDR2 YSYEKL. V lost 3 bases, J lost 0 bases, and 12 bases lay in between. CDR3 DNA: TGCGCCAGCAGCCACTCCCAAACCAACTCTGGGGCCAACGTCCTGACTTTC. Its protein product is CASSHSQTNSGANVLTF.

The chain recombines TRBV19 with TRBJ1-2, with TRBD1 matching 7 bases. The CDR3 has 13 residues. V shed 4 bases and J 4 bases; nucleotides not matched to a gene: 3. Germline-derived CDR1 and CDR2 are LNHDA and SQIVND (reference sequence). CDR3 sequence (DNA): TGTGCCAGTAGTACCGGACAGGCCTATGGCTACACCTTC. Translating gives CASSTGQAYGYTF.

In the case of this clone: A much larger clone differs from this one at a single base, so this may be a read error. This chain links TRBV28 with TRBJ2-7, with D tentatively TRBD1 (6 bases). Per the germline V gene, CDR1 is MDHEN and CDR2 is SYDVKM. Between the trimmed V and J ends, which lost 5 bases and 0 bases, there was a span of 8 bases. This CDR3 region has 13 residues. The DNA for the CDR3 is TGTGCCAGCAGTCGGGACAACTCCTACGAGCAGTACTTC. Amino acids: CASSRDNSYEQYF.

The genes are TRBV14 and TRBJ1-1; D remains ambiguous. Germline CDR1 SGHDN, CDR2 FVKESK. The CDR3 extends over 15 amino acids. V lost 0 bases and J 3 bases, leaving 11 bases between the germline ends. CDR3 sequence reads: CASSQDITSDTEAFF. The DNA of the CDR3 is TGTGCCAGCAGCCAAGATATTACGTCCGACACTGAAGCTTTCTTT.

This clone was observed a single time. The rearrangement uses TRBV7-9 and TRBJ1-1; 10 bases are a match to TRBD1. V shed 5 bases and J 1 base; nucleotides not matched to a gene: 7. The V gene's germline CDR1 is SEHNR and CDR2 FQNEAQ (reference sequence). CDR3 size: 16 residues. The CDR3 protein is CASSQGRDRGNTEAFF. In DNA form, the CDR3 reads TGTGCCAGCAGCCAAGGCCGGGACAGGGGGAACACTGAAGCTTTCTTT. Variable domain in full (rest from reference TRBV7-9 and TRBJ1-1): DTGVSQNPRHKITKRGQNVTFRCDPISEHNRLYWYRQTLGQGPEFLTYFQNEAQLEKSRLLSDRFSAERPKGSFSTLEIQRTEQGDSAMYLCASSQGRDRGNTEAFFGQGTRLTVV.

The V gene is TRBV2, the J gene TRBJ2-7; TRBD1 matches at 9 bases. This CDR3 has 14 residues. V was clipped by 2 bases and J by 3 bases; unmatched bases: 2. Looked up from germline, CDR1 is SNHLY and CDR2 is FYNNEI. The CDR3 nucleotides read TGTGCCAGCAGTGAACAGACAGGGGGCTACGAGCAGTACTTC. Protein product: CASSEQTGGYEQYF.

A word on this clone: This specimen includes other DNA sequences encoding the same CDR3. The rearrangement joins TRBV18 to TRBJ2-7; the match to TRBD1 covers 9 bases. Germline V gives CDR1 KGHSH, CDR2 LQKENI. Germline trimming cut 0 bases from V and 4 bases from J; bases unmatched to any gene: 1. This CDR3 has 14 amino acids. CDR3 DNA: TGTGCCAGCTCACCACCGACAGGGGGGTACGAGCAGTACTTC. Translation: CASSPPTGGYEQYF.

This clone was found a few times. The chain employs TRBV15 and TRBJ2-2; D not resolved. CDR1 and CDR2 (germline): LNHNV, YYDKDF (reference sequence). This CDR3 is built from 14 residues. Trimming pared 0 bases from V and 4 bases from J, leaving 6 bases between. CDR3 residues: CATSREGITGELFF. The CDR3 region has the DNA TGTGCCACCAGCAGAGAAGGAATCACCGGGGAGCTGTTTTTT. Using reference TRBV15 and TRBJ2-2 for the parts outside the CDR3, the full variable domain is DAMVIQNPRYQVTQFGKPVTLSCSQTLNHNVMYWYQQKSSQAPKLLFHYYDKDFNNEADTPDNFQSRRPNTSFCFLDIRSPGLGDTAMYLCATSREGITGELFFGEGSRLTVL.